This T cell receptor (beta chain) originates from a study of beta chain features in type 1 diabetes (dated by TCRdb to about 2018). Broadly, across the study: Mean age, gender distribution, total cell number and subset yield did not differ between patients and healthy donors. A total of approximately 100 million sorted cells were examined across all samples, and the number of cells per subset was strongly correlated with RNA yield. The study compared the TCRB repertoires of sorted circulating CD4+ T cell subsets in recently diagnosed type 1 diabetes patients with those in matched healthy donors. Regulatory and stem cell-like memory subsets were isolated from only 8 patients and about eight healthy donors, whereas naive and central memory subsets came from all 28 donors. The paper's findings and limits, for the study overall: Type 1 diabetes patients showed a moderate but significant shortening of TCRB CDR3 length in all four CD4+ subsets. HLA sub-analyses involved small numbers of individuals, so any influence of HLA type on TCRB rearrangement remained unresolved. Shorter templates might have been favored by PCR, but patient and control samples were amplified and corrected together, so both groups would have been affected equally by any skew. Naive, central memory and regulatory TCRB repertoires appeared more similar among patients than among healthy donors. At VDJ recombination sites, patients with type 1 diabetes made fewer insertions and deleted more nucleotides, a pattern implying thymic rearrangement abnormalities. Because cDNA was sequenced instead of genomic DNA, highly expressing activated cells could be over-represented, though the groups showed no difference in activation or CD3 levels.

This clone turned up a few times. There is no known antigen for this receptor. No much larger clonotype is one base removed from it; base qualities were not supplied. V loses 7 bases, J loses 1 base, and the germline ends lie 13 bases apart. According to the germline V gene, CDR1 reads SNHLY and CDR2 reads FYNNEI. The CDR3 contains 14 residues, cysteine and phenylalanine counted. Left in the record is the CDR3 DNA by itself, 42 bases read in frame from the first base. From each donor, a single peripheral blood sample of approximately 120 mL on average was drawn into heparinised tubes. A BD FACSAria II and a panel including CD45RO, CCR7, CD25, CD127, CD95 and CD27 were used to sort naive, central memory, regulatory and stem cell-like memory CD4+ T cells. All sorted populations exceeded 95% purity. PBMCs were separated immediately by Lymphoprep density gradient centrifugation and were stained directly, without being cultured. So that batch effects would be minimized, each experiment stained and sorted samples in pairs, pairing one healthy donor with one patient.

The entire amount of isolated RNA was reverse transcribed using the High Capacity cDNA Reverse Transcription Kit, so the sequenced TCRB transcripts were expressed ones. Deep immunoSEQ sequencing was performed on naive, central memory and regulatory T cell samples, with an average of roughly 3.6 million total reads per sample. Sorted cells were lysed in RLT buffer, and RNA was extracted using DNase-treated RNeasy Micro or Mini kits according to cell number. To prevent cross-contamination, each cell subset was processed individually, whereas patient and healthy donor samples were processed jointly. The immunoSEQ multiplex PCR was used to amplify TCRB sequences from cDNA, generating 87-bp fragments that spanned the CDR3 region. Sequencing of the amplicons was performed on the Illumina HiSeq platform. On the study's bioinformatics: PCR bias was corrected computationally using synthetic template baselines, and reads within Hamming distance 2 were collapsed, with unmergeable singletons discarded. Reads were aligned against IMGT so that V, D and J genes, CDR3 length and insertions or deletions at six rearrangement sites could be assigned. Within each subset, clonotype counts were normalized to sorted cell number, and only after that were true diversity and Gini coefficients computed with the tcR R package. The overlap coefficient, calculated on TCRB nucleotide sequences, was used to measure repertoire sharing. What TCRdb holds here is the immuneACCESS table cut down to in-frame rearrangements. Part of the clones is not present; checked against another copy, under half of the missing clones reflect an unresolved V gene, and the others are unexplained. V and J calls plus clone size are reproduced from that table; the DNA served to infer D and trimming. The sample table shows 310,000 or so clones, and approximately 9.9% are seen once. The ten largest clones capture 1% of the sample.

Sequencing was done on a sample of central memory CD4+ T cells from blood. This clonotype originated in a man younger than 45 with type 1 diabetes. This receptor chain uses TRBV2 and TRBJ1-1, with no confidently assigned D gene. The CDR3 is CASTEREKNTEAFF. In nucleotide form, the sequence is TGTGCCAGCACCGAGAGGGAAAAGAACACTGAAGCTTTCTTT.